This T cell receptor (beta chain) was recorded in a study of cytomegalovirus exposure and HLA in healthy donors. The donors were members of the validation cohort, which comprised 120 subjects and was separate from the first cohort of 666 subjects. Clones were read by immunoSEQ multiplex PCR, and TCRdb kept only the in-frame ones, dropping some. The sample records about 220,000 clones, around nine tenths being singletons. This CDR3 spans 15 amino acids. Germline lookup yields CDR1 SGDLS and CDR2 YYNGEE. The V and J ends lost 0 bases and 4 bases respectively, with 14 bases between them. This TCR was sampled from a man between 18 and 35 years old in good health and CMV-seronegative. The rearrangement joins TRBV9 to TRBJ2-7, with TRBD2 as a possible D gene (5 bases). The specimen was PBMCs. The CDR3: CASSVAGEGWYEQYF. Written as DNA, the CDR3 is TGTGCCAGCAGCGTAGCCGGGGAAGGGTGGTACGAGCAGTACTTC.